Each of the 17 T cell receptor beta chains below was sequenced from the same sample in a study of shared clonotypes between healthy human individuals. Data came from immunoSEQ multiplex PCR; TCRdb stores just in-frame clones and leaves some out. The sample has about 730,000 clones; over 55% are singletons. Input material: memory CD4+ T cells sorted from blood. Subset noted: CD45RA-negative fraction. These receptors were taken from a woman in her twenties or thirties in good health.

The chain employs TRBV2 and TRBJ2-5; 7 nucleotides match TRBD2. This CDR3 is 16 amino acids long. Trimming at V came to 7 bases and at J to 4 bases, leaving 15 bases not matched to a gene. Per the germline V gene, CDR1 is SNHLY and CDR2 is FYNNEI. The CDR3 coding sequence is TGTGCCAGCACCATGGGACTACTGGGCGGTCGAGAGACCCAGTACTTC. This encodes CASTMGLLGGRETQYF.

The chain carries TRBV20-1 and TRBJ1-1; D possibly corresponds to TRBD1 (6 bases). The CDR3 runs 11 residues. The germline gives CDR1 DFQATT, CDR2 SNEGSKA (reference sequence). Trimming left V 8 bases short and J 3 bases short, with 10 bases between. This CDR3 reads CSLDSYTEAFF. CDR3 bases: TGCAGTTTGGACAGCTACACTGAAGCTTTCTTT.

The chain uses TRBV5-1 and TRBJ2-3; the match to TRBD2 covers 14 bases. The CDR3 totals 18 residues. CDR1 and CDR2 (germline): SGHRS, YFSETQ. V lost 0 bases to trimming and J lost 6 bases; unmatched junction nucleotides: 9. CDR3 protein: CASSLGGRTSGRSDTQYF. Here the CDR3 DNA reads TGCGCCAGCAGCTTGGGGGGAAGGACTAGCGGGAGGTCGGATACGCAGTATTTT.

This clone was counted between two and nine times. The genes are TRBV30 and TRBJ2-1; TRBD2 matches 12 bases. CDR3 size: 17 residues. In germline, CDR1 is GTSNPN, CDR2 SVGIG (reference sequence). Trimming cost V 3 bases and J 7 bases; bases outside gene matches: 13. Here the CDR3 reads CAWSKPLAGGPKNEQFF. CDR3 nucleotides: TGTGCCTGGAGCAAACCCCTAGCGGGAGGGCCGAAAAATGAGCAGTTCTTC.

This clone was seen more than once but under ten times. This rearrangement joins TRBV2 to TRBJ1-5; 7 bases match TRBD1. Trimming took 6 bases from V and 0 from J; bases not matched to a gene: 11. CDR3 size: 17 residues. Looked up from germline, CDR1 is SNHLY and CDR2 is FYNNEI. The CDR3 sequence is CASRGARDSYSNQPQHF. The CDR3, as DNA: TGTGCCAGCAGGGGAGCCCGGGACAGCTATAGCAATCAGCCCCAGCATTTT.

V and J are TRBV5-1 and TRBJ2-2; no clear D. The CDR3 is 13 residues long. The V gene's germline CDR1 is SGHRS and CDR2 YFSETQ. The germline V and J ends were trimmed by 0 bases and 6 bases, with 6 bases remaining between them. The CDR3 region is CASSLDLSGELFF. The CDR3 DNA follows: TGCGCCAGCAGCTTGGATCTTTCCGGGGAGCTGTTTTTT.

This clone has just a few counts. The V gene is TRBV2, the J gene TRBJ2-2; maybe TRBD1 (6 bases). Per the germline V gene, CDR1 is SNHLY and CDR2 is FYNNEI. Trimming took off 5 bases at V and 1 base at J, with 14 bases between the two ends. The CDR3 spans 16 residues. Written as DNA, the CDR3 is TGTGCCAGCAGTAATGAGGGGGTTGGGAACACCGGGGAGCTGTTTTTT. It encodes CASSNEGVGNTGELFF.

The rearrangement joins TRBV19 to TRBJ1-2, with D uncertain. CDR3 length: 15 residues. The V and J ends lost 1 base and 2 bases respectively, with 11 bases between them. Germline V gene sequence: CDR1 LNHDA, CDR2 SQIVND (reference sequence). DNA of the CDR3: TGTGCCAGTAGTATAGTTAAACATGGGAACTATGGCTACACCTTC. This sequence encodes CASSIVKHGNYGYTF. The whole variable domain, filled in from reference TRBV19 and TRBJ1-2, reads DGGITQSPKYLFRKEGQNVTLSCEQNLNHDAMYWYRQDPGQGLRLIYYSQIVNDFQKGDIAEGYSVSREKKESFPLTVTSAQKNPTAFYLCASSIVKHGNYGYTFGSGTRLTVV.

The chain couples TRBV5-4 to TRBJ2-1; D call uncertain. CDR1 is SGHNT and CDR2 is YYREEE in the germline V gene (reference sequence). The V end was cut by 4 bases, the J end by 5 bases, with 4 bases between. There are 11 residues in the CDR3. For the CDR3, the DNA is TGTGCCAGCAGCACTAACAATGAGCAGTTCTTC. Residues: CASSTNNEQFF.

This clone was observed at least ten times. The gene calls are TRBV18 and TRBJ1-1, with unresolved D. Looked up from germline, CDR1 is KGHSH and CDR2 is LQKENI. Between the trimmed V and J ends, which lost 0 bases and 6 bases, there was a span of 8 bases. This CDR3 has 13 residues. CDR3 protein: CASSPPVSSEAFF. The CDR3 DNA follows: TGTGCCAGCTCACCACCGGTATCCTCTGAAGCTTTCTTT.

This clone was seen just once. This chain uses TRBV11-2 with TRBJ2-1; D possibly corresponds to TRBD2 (6 bases). Germline assignment: CDR1 SGHAT and CDR2 FQNNGV. The CDR3 runs to 15 residues. V lost 1 base to trimming and J lost 4 bases, with 11 bases between them. DNA of the CDR3: TGTGCCAGCAGCTTAGGTTCTAGCGCTTACAATGAGCAGTTCTTC. Translated: CASSLGSSAYNEQFF.

In this sample, this clone turned up a few times. The V gene is TRBV19, the J gene TRBJ2-1, with 9 bases lining up with TRBD2. V was clipped by 10 bases and J by 0 bases; unmatched bases: 13. This CDR3 region has 17 residues. Germline V gene data show CDR1 as LNHDA and CDR2 as SQIVND (reference sequence). CDR3 sequence: CATKQLAGHRSYNEQFF. The CDR3 region has the DNA TGTGCCACCAAACAACTAGCGGGCCACCGCTCCTACAATGAGCAGTTCTTC.

This clone was found a few times. This sample also contains other DNA sequences that code for the same CDR3. V gene TRBV18 combines with J gene TRBJ1-3; D is ambiguous. The CDR3 spans 15 residues. Trimming stripped 0 bases from V and 0 bases from J, with 6 bases between. The germline V gene encodes CDR1 KGHSH and CDR2 LQKENI. CDR3: CASSPPVGSGNTIYF. CDR3 nucleotides: TGTGCCAGCTCACCACCGGTCGGCTCTGGAAACACCATATATTTT.

This chain joins TRBV30 and TRBJ2-7; 7 nucleotides align to TRBD2. CDR1 and CDR2 from the germline V gene are GTSNPN and SVGIG (reference sequence). The V and J ends lost 0 bases and 5 bases, in that order; junction bases with no gene match: 10. The CDR3 runs 15 residues. The CDR3 is CAWSVGTSVRHEQYF. The CDR3 DNA sequence: TGTGCCTGGAGTGTAGGTACTAGCGTTAGGCACGAGCAGTACTTC.

The chain joins TRBV19 to TRBJ2-3, with 14 positions matching TRBD2. The germline CDR1 and CDR2 sequences are LNHDA and SQIVND (reference sequence). This CDR3 is 17 amino acids long. Losses at the gene ends were 5 bases for V and 6 bases for J; bases not matched to a gene: 10. The CDR3 loop is CASSRTSGRLRVDTQYF. The CDR3 bases are TGTGCCAGTAGTCGGACTAGCGGGAGGCTCAGAGTTGATACGCAGTATTTT.

This clone occurred once. This rearrangement joins TRBV5-1 to TRBJ2-1; 12 bases map to TRBD2. The junction had 2 bases not matched to a gene; V was cut back by 5 bases and J by 5 bases. The CDR3 covers 14 residues. The germline gives CDR1 SGHRS, CDR2 YFSETQ. The CDR3 bases are TGCGCCAGCAGGACTAGCGGGAGTAACAATGAGCAGTTCTTC. This encodes CASRTSGSNNEQFF.

V is TRBV28 and J is TRBJ1-2; 9 bases agree with TRBD1. Germline loops: CDR1 MDHEN, CDR2 SYDVKM. The CDR3 is 14 amino acids. The J segment lost 4 bases and the V segment lost 6 bases, leaving 6 bases of the junction unmatched. This CDR3 is CASSPRDRAYGYTF. CDR3 coding DNA: TGTGCCAGCAGCCCCCGGGACAGGGCCTATGGCTACACCTTC.